One and the same sample provided the 14 T cell receptor beta chains below, sequenced in a study of regulatory T cells in long-lasting Graves disease. Time point indicated: newly diagnosed GD, antithyroid drugs for less than 3 months. TCR sequences were obtained from RNA taken from PBMCs. Libraries of TCR beta came from iRepertoire HTBI primers plus Arm-PCR of CDR3 regions. TCRdb redid the calling of the multiplex PCR reads with MiXCR, one entry per CDR3 protein. The profile covers 550,000 or so distinct CDR3 sequences, with 12% appearing a single time and approximately 9.6% taken by the ten largest. These same records also appear under a second study, on T cells in Graves' hyperthyroidism and ophthalmopathy.

Sequencing used peripheral blood mononuclear cells (PBMCs), obtained at new diagnosis, from a patient treated with antithyroid drugs. The receptors shown here come from a woman in her 30s with Graves disease.

At least ten counts were recorded for this clonotype. The CDR3 here is CASSLGIAYNEQFF. The DNA for the CDR3 is TGCGCCAGCAGCTTAGGGATTGCCTACAATGAGCAGTTCTTC. The rearrangement joins TRBV5-1 to TRBJ2-1; D unclear. This CDR3 has 14 amino acids. Trimming removed 2 bases from V and 2 bases from J, with 8 bases in between. CDR1 and CDR2 from the germline V gene are SGHRS and YFSETQ.

This clonotype was seen at least ten times. The CDR3 reads CASSLRGQGHSGANVLTF. The CDR3 bases are TGTGCCAGCAGCTTGAGGGGGCAGGGGCACTCTGGGGCCAACGTCCTGACTTTC. The chain recombines TRBV5-6 with TRBJ2-6; 7 nucleotides agree with TRBD1. Germline lookup yields CDR1 SGHDT and CDR2 YYEEEE. The CDR3 is 18 amino acids. With 1 base clipped from V and 0 bases from J, the junction kept 7 bases outside the gene matches.

The chain has TRBV13 and TRBJ2-5; TRBD2 aligns across 16 bases. V shed 5 bases and J 0 bases; nucleotides not matched to a gene: 6. The CDR3 is 18 amino acids. Germline V lookup: CDR1 PRHDT, CDR2 FYEKMQ (reference sequence). The CDR3 nucleotides read TGTGCCAGCAGCCCGGGACTAGCGGGAGGGAAGTACCAAGAGACCCAGTACTTC. This translates into CASSPGLAGGKYQETQYF.

Only a few counts were recorded for this clonotype. The J gene is TRBJ2-1, the V gene TRBV30; D gene ambiguous. The CDR3 is made up of 14 amino acids. Trimming removed 2 bases at V and 0 bases at J, with 8 bases between. Germline CDR1 and CDR2: GTSNPN and SVGIG (reference sequence). CDR3 sequence: CAWSRPSSYNEQFF. In nucleotides, the CDR3 is TGTGCCTGGAGTCGGCCGAGCTCCTACAATGAGCAGTTCTTC.

This clonotype was counted many times. This rearrangement joins TRBV30 to TRBJ2-5, with 7 bases that match TRBD1. The germline CDR1 and CDR2 sequences are GTSNPN and SVGIG (reference sequence). The CDR3 totals 14 residues. Losses at the gene ends were 2 bases for V and 4 bases for J; bases not matched to a gene: 7. The chain's CDR3 is CAWSLWGTVETQYF. DNA of the CDR3: TGTGCCTGGAGTTTGTGGGGGACAGTAGAGACCCAGTACTTC.

J is TRBJ2-1 and V is TRBV7-2; D not certain. From germline, CDR1 is SGHTA and CDR2 FQGNSA. The CDR3 is 11 residues long. V lost 0 bases and J lost 9, with 3 bases in between. The CDR3 sequence: CASSLASEQFF. CDR3 in DNA: TGTGCCAGCAGCTTAGCCTCTGAGCAGTTCTTC.

This clonotype has ten or more counts. The genes are TRBV7-3 and TRBJ2-6; unclear D gene. This CDR3 comprises 19 residues. V was cut by 2 bases and J by 0 bases, with 17 bases left in between. Germline CDR1 reads SGHTA; CDR2 reads FQGTGA. CDR3 in amino acids: CASSLLGRDDPSGANVLTF. The CDR3 DNA reads as TGTGCCAGCAGCTTATTGGGAAGGGATGATCCCTCTGGGGCCAACGTCCTGACTTTC.

This clonotype was picked up a small number of times. V gene TRBV6-1 combines with J gene TRBJ2-3; 9 bases are shared with TRBD2. V trimming: 6 bases; J trimming: 5 bases; junction bases outside the gene matches: 12. Germline CDR1 reads MNHNS; CDR2 reads SASEGT. This CDR3 has 16 residues. Here the CDR3 reads CASSPRGLAPQDTQYF. The CDR3 coding sequence is TGTGCCAGCAGCCCGCGGGGACTAGCCCCACAAGATACGCAGTATTTT.

The chain combines TRBV7-9 with TRBJ2-7; perhaps TRBD2 as D (7 bases). Germline assignment: CDR1 SEHNR and CDR2 FQNEAQ (reference sequence). Trimming pared 8 bases from V and 8 bases from J, leaving 16 bases between. This CDR3 is 12 amino acids long. CDR3: CASSKGGVKQYF. The CDR3 DNA sequence: TGTGCCAGCTCAAAAGGGGGGGTCAAGCAGTACTTC.

The table lists this clonotype with many counts. The genes are TRBV20-1 and TRBJ2-7, with a possible D match to TRBD2 (6 bases). This CDR3 contains 18 residues. Germline V gene lookup returns CDR1 DFQATT and CDR2 SNEGSKA (reference sequence). V was cut by 3 bases and J by 0 bases, with 24 bases left in between. The CDR3 sequence is CSARRLVRSGRDSYEQYF. CDR3 in DNA: TGCAGTGCTAGGCGCCTTGTCCGTTCCGGGCGGGACTCCTACGAGCAGTACTTC.

The CDR3 nucleotides read TGCAGCGTTCACGGGACAGGTACCAATCAGTACTTC. This encodes CSVHGTGTNQYF. The genes are TRBV29-1 and TRBJ2-7; TRBD1 aligns across 8 bases. The CDR3 covers 12 residues. CDR1 is SQVTM and CDR2 is ANQGSEA in the germline V gene. Trimming cost V 5 bases and J 10 bases; bases outside gene matches: 10.

This clonotype showed up many times. The gene calls are TRBV24-1 and TRBJ2-7; 8 bases match TRBD2. CDR3 length: 17 amino acids. J gave up 5 bases and V 8 bases, and 19 bases lay outside the gene matches. CDR1 and CDR2 (germline): KGHDR, SFDVKD. The CDR3 DNA is TGTGCCACCACCCTGCCCGGGGGGGGACGGAGGATCAACGAGCAGTACTTC. Protein product: CATTLPGGGRRINEQYF.

The V call is TRBV29-1, the J call TRBJ2-7; D is possibly TRBD1 (6 bases). The germline CDR1 and CDR2 sequences are SQVTM and ANQGSEA. V was cut by 7 bases and J by 2 bases, with 12 bases left in between. This CDR3 has 12 amino acids. CDR3 sequence reads: CSAATGTYEQYF. CDR3 coding DNA: TGCAGCGCCGCGACAGGAACCTACGAGCAGTACTTC.

The chain carries TRBV6-5 and TRBJ1-2, with a tentative D call TRBD1 (5 bases). In germline, CDR1 is MNHEY, CDR2 SVGAGI. The CDR3 consists of 14 residues. V was pared by 2 bases and J by 4 bases, with 11 bases between. CDR3 bases: TGTGCCAGCAGTTACCTGGCCGGGGGCTATGGCTACACCTTC. This encodes CASSYLAGGYGYTF.